The rows below give T cell receptor beta chains drawn from one sample of a study of shared clonotypes between healthy human individuals. Libraries were prepared by immunoSEQ multiplex PCR; TCRdb keeps only in-frame clonotypes and omits some of them. The table shows around 1.9 million clones, with about 92% occurring only once. The sequenced sample consisted of naive CD8+ T cells from PBMCs. These TCRs come from a man between 18 and 35 years old in good health. Some clones in this sample may be carry-over from other donors' samples. CDR3s include the opening cysteine and the closing phenylalanine or tryptophan. The D gene is left open where the match is weak. Clone size is given for some rows only: seen once, a few or many times, or a class if the clone is expanded.

clone size	V gene	D gene	CDR3 protein
NA	TRBV29-1	TRBD2	CSSGLADYNEQFF
once	TRBV6-5	TRBD1	CASSFGQGQDEKLFF
NA	TRBV2	NA	CASSEAIVLAKNYGYTF
NA	TRBV9	NA	CASSVAGATGTDTQYF
NA	TRBV27	NA	CASSTLLDTPLWTDTQYF
NA	TRBV27	NA	CASYGWGALSGANVLTF
NA	TRBV7-9	NA	CASSPGIRSYEQYF
NA	TRBV27	NA	CASRGTGTFSPINEKLFF
NA	TRBV6-6	NA	CASSDFLSIFNYGYTF
NA	TRBV5-4	NA	CASSQGPEQYF
few	TRBV9	TRBD2	CASSTSGSTDTQYF
NA	TRBV11-2	NA	CASSPVPRGVAEAFF
NA	TRBV4-1	NA	CASSHEQRRDQPQHF
NA	TRBV7-9	NA	CASSRDNYSNQPQHF
NA	TRBV27	NA	CASSLSGGMAQLAQYF
NA	TRBV6-5	NA	CASSYSPGVRTDTQYF
few	TRBV7-9	NA	CASSFPGATEAFF
once	TRBV9	NA	CASSVFSGPDYGYTF
NA	TRBV7-9	NA	CASSLERSDTQYF
NA	TRBV7-3	NA	CASSETTGGYTEAFF
NA	TRBV30	NA	CAWSVGGVSTEAFF
NA	TRBV9	NA	CASSLGDNLYEQYF
NA	TRBV27	NA	CASSPLTLQDNEQFF
NA	TRBV5-1	TRBD1	CASSSGDRVTGNTIYF
NA	TRBV11-2	NA	CASLGGAVYEQYF
NA	TRBV10-3	NA	CAISERLANYGYTF
once	TRBV6-5	NA	CASSSPAGEYGEQFF
NA	TRBV4-3	NA	CASSQENGGRELFF
NA	TRBV2	NA	CASSSREDEKLFF
NA	TRBV7-9	TRBD1	CASSPRDRVEETQYF
NA	TRBV29-1	NA	CSVADSRNEKLFF
NA	TRBV9	NA	CASSPRAPYNEQFF
NA	TRBV11-1	NA	CASSLVGPGEQYF
once	TRBV9	NA	CASSVKGQRTDTQYF
NA	TRBV29-1	NA	CSVRGGADYGYTF
NA	TRBV7-8	TRBD1	CASSLPADRVAYEQYF
NA	TRBV27	TRBD2	CASSPLAGLLSYEQYF
NA	TRBV19	TRBD2	CASSPFRLAGYNEQFF
NA	TRBV2	TRBD1	CASTLDRGSNQPQHF
NA	TRBV11-2	NA	CASSPTEVAYEQYF
few	TRBV7-9	NA	CASSLGRVYEQYF
NA	TRBV29-1	TRBD2	CSVEATSAYNEQFF
NA	TRBV19	TRBD1	CASQNRGSYEQYF
NA	TRBV5-6	NA	CASSLKGPIKQETQYF
NA	TRBV5-5	NA	CASRLGANEQFF
NA	TRBV28	NA	CASSFLEGKDTEAFF
NA	TRBV9	NA	CASSPAVGATEAFF
NA	TRBV27	NA	CASSPSVGPSGQPQHF
NA	TRBV6-5	NA	CASSWAGVMNTEAFF
NA	TRBV5-5	TRBD2	CASSFVSLAGRNEQFF
NA	TRBV7-2	NA	CASSTGAPEQYF